The 20 T cell receptor beta chains below were found in one sample sequenced in a study of metastatic and nonmetastatic thyroid tumors. TCRdb ran MiXCR on the PCR reads. This sample carries more than 65,000 clones, approximately 15% of them seen once, and the ten largest clones take over 6%. No patient received treatment before thyroid surgery. Sequenced material: blood. Source of these receptors: a male donor with papillary thyroid cancer or a benign thyroid nodule (not recorded which). Some clones in this sample may be carry-over from other donors' samples.

The sample holds many counts of this clone. The J gene is TRBJ1-3, the V gene TRBV11-2; D not certain. The CDR3 length is 16 residues. The V gene lost 0 bases and the J gene lost 0 bases, with 9 bases spanning the gap. CDR1 and CDR2 from the germline V gene are SGHAT and FQNNGV. CDR3 sequence (DNA): TGTGCCAGCAGCTTAGATAAAAGGGTCTCTGGAAACACCATATATTTT. As protein: CASSLDKRVSGNTIYF.

Regarding this clone: This sequence may be a read error, since a much larger clone differs from it by one base. The sample contains more than one DNA sequence encoding this CDR3. V is TRBV19 and J is TRBJ2-5; 7 nucleotides match TRBD1. Per germline, CDR1 LNHDA and CDR2 SQIVND (reference sequence). The V segment lost 8 bases and the J segment 2 bases; nucleotides outside the gene matches: 5. The CDR3 has 13 residues. The CDR3 nucleotides read TGTGCCAGTGACACAGGGGAACAAGAGACCCAGTACTTC. This gives the protein CASDTGEQETQYF.

This clone was seen many times. The chain has TRBV6-1 and TRBJ1-2; D gene ambiguous. With 5 bases removed from V and 4 bases from J, the gap between germline ends came to 14 bases. The CDR3 is 14 residues long. In germline, CDR1 is MNHNS, CDR2 SASEGT. CDR3 region: CASSSDGPAYGYTF. CDR3 nucleotides: TGTGCCAGCAGTTCGGACGGGCCCGCCTATGGCTACACCTTC.

This clone showed up many times. The chain combines TRBV7-9 with TRBJ2-1; TRBD1 agrees at 7 bases. Germline CDR1 is SEHNR and CDR2 is FQNEAQ (reference sequence). Germline trimming cut 6 bases from V and 4 bases from J; bases unmatched to any gene: 9. The CDR3 has 15 amino acids. CDR3 sequence (DNA): TGTGCCAGCAGTTCAAATAGGGGGCAATACAATGAGCAGTTCTTC. As protein: CASSSNRGQYNEQFF.

Comment on this clone: A much larger clone is a single base away; this may be a read error. The gene calls are TRBV11-1 and TRBJ2-1; no clear D. V was trimmed by 5 bases and J by 6 bases, leaving 11 bases between them. The CDR3 spans 13 residues. CDR1 is SGHAT, CDR2 FQDESV, per germline (reference sequence). CDR3 region: CASSQQWSNEQFF. In nucleotides, the CDR3 is TGTGCCAGCAGCCAGCAGTGGAGCAATGAGCAGTTCTTC.

This clone was detected many times. The chain employs TRBV12-3 or TRBV12-4 and TRBJ1-5; D is uncertain. V lost 6 bases and J 0 bases, leaving 9 bases between the germline ends. The CDR3 has 14 residues. Here the CDR3 DNA reads TGTGCCAGCAGATTCAGTAATAGCAATCAGCCCCAGCATTTT. Amino acid sequence: CASRFSNSNQPQHF.

This clone was recorded many times. The sample has other DNA sequences that encode this CDR3 too. J is TRBJ2-1 and V is TRBV29-1; TRBD1 is a possible D gene (6 bases). The CDR3 totals 10 residues. Trimming took off 4 bases at V and 10 bases at J, with 8 bases between the two ends. Germline V gene sequence: CDR1 SQVTM, CDR2 ANQGSEA. The CDR3 sequence is CSVGDREQFF. The CDR3 nucleotides are TGCAGCGTTGGCGACAGGGAGCAGTTCTTC.

As for this clone: Being one base from a much bigger clone, this may be a read error. This chain uses TRBV6-5 with TRBJ1-3; no clear D. The CDR3 totals 14 residues. CDR1 and CDR2 (germline): MNHEY, SVGAGI. The DNA for the CDR3 is TGTGCCAGCAGTTTGATGGGGTCTGAAAACACAATATATTTT. Encoded protein: CASSLMGSENTIYF.

The table lists this clone with a few counts. One end of the junction varies from germline; a read error may be responsible. V usage is TRBV27 and J usage is TRBJ2-7; no clear D. The CDR3 runs to 13 residues. The germline V gene encodes CDR1 MNHEY and CDR2 SMNVEV (reference sequence). CDR3 region: CATSPRGGYGQYF. In nucleotides, the CDR3 is TGTGCCACCAGCCCTAGAGGCGGCTACGGGCAGTACTTC.

There are a few counts of this clone. The V call is TRBV6-2 or TRBV6-3, the J call TRBJ2-3, with a weak D call TRBD2 (6 bases). The V gene's germline CDR1 is MNHEY and CDR2 SVGEGT. The ends were cut back, 1 base at V and 4 bases at J, with 15 bases in the middle. CDR3 length: 16 residues. CDR3 amino acids: CASSYLEGGPADTQYF. In DNA form, the CDR3 reads TGTGCCAGCAGTTACTTAGAAGGAGGGCCGGCAGATACGCAGTATTTT.

This clone came up a few times. A much larger clone is a single base away; this may be a read error. The sample holds other DNA sequences that translate to the same CDR3. The J gene is TRBJ1-1, the V gene TRBV28, with 7 bases fitting TRBD1. CDR3 length: 15 amino acids. V lost 8 bases to trimming and J lost 3 bases; unmatched junction nucleotides: 12. The germline V gene has CDR1 MDHEN and CDR2 SYDVKM. The chain's CDR3 is CASVSFSGQHTEAFF. The CDR3 nucleotides read TGTGCCAGCGTCTCTTTCTCGGGACAGCACACTGAAGCTTTCTTT.

The chain employs TRBV30 and TRBJ1-1, with TRBD1 as a possible D gene (6 bases). Germline lookup yields CDR1 GTSNPN and CDR2 SVGIG (reference sequence). This CDR3 region has 13 residues. The V end was cut by 0 bases, the J end by 1 base, with 6 bases between. The CDR3 nucleotides read TGTGCCTGGAGTGTGGACAGGAACACTGAAGCTTTCTTT. Protein: CAWSVDRNTEAFF.

This clone showed up many times. J is TRBJ1-4 and V is TRBV20-1, with TRBD1 matching over 7 bases. Germline CDR1 reads DFQATT; CDR2 reads SNEGSKA (reference sequence). V shed 0 bases and J 1 base; nucleotides not matched to a gene: 2. CDR3 size: 15 residues. The CDR3, as DNA: TGCAGTGCTAGAGATAACAGGGGAACTAATGAAAAACTGTTTTTT. Its translation: CSARDNRGTNEKLFF.

The chain is built from TRBV6-1 and TRBJ2-7; 7 bases line up with TRBD1. Germline loops: CDR1 MNHNS, CDR2 SASEGT. V lost 7 bases and J lost 2; bases outside the gene matches: 5. There are 13 residues in the CDR3. In DNA, the CDR3 is TGTGCCAGCAAGGGGGCAGTTCCCTACGAGCAGTACTTC. Residues: CASKGAVPYEQYF.

This clone showed up many times. The chain uses TRBV9 and TRBJ2-3, with a tentative D call TRBD2 (6 bases). The CDR3 extends over 13 amino acids. Germline assignment: CDR1 SGDLS and CDR2 YYNGEE. With 3 bases removed from V and 6 bases from J, the gap between germline ends came to 11 bases. The CDR3 loop is CASSGSGGDTQYF. CDR3 coding DNA: TGTGCCAGCAGCGGGTCCGGAGGGGATACGCAGTATTTT.

This clone was seen only a few times. The genes are TRBV6-2 or TRBV6-3 and TRBJ2-3, with no clear D. Germline V lookup: CDR1 MNHEY, CDR2 SVGEGT. Trimming took 0 bases from V and 5 from J, leaving 6 bases between them. The CDR3 totals 13 residues. In DNA form, the CDR3 reads TGTGCCAGCAGTTACTCGAGAAAAGATACGCAGTATTTT. This sequence encodes CASSYSRKDTQYF.

This clone was seen more than once but under ten times. Just one base apart from a much larger clone, this may be a read error. V usage is TRBV4-1 and J usage is TRBJ2-4; TRBD2 matches at 14 bases. The CDR3 spans 18 residues. Germline V gene data show CDR1 as MGHRA and CDR2 as YSYEKL. Written as DNA, the CDR3 is TGCGCCAGCAGCCCCGGACTAGCGGGAGGACTAGCCAAAGACATTCAGTACTTC. Protein product: CASSPGLAGGLAKDIQYF.

The chain uses TRBV5-1 and TRBJ2-1; no clear D gene. Trimming removed 0 bases at V and 16 bases at J, with 20 bases between. In germline, CDR1 is SGHRS, CDR2 YFSETQ. The CDR3 has 14 amino acids. The CDR3 loop reads CASSLAGSYNDHFF. CDR3 DNA sequence: TGCGCCAGCAGCTTGGCTGGCTCCTACAATGATCATTTCTTC.

This clone was seen many times. The genes are TRBV27 and TRBJ2-3; TRBD2 matches 11 bases. The CDR3 contains 16 residues. Germline CDR1 MNHEY, CDR2 SMNVEV (reference sequence). With V trimmed by 0 bases and J by 7 bases, 6 bases remained unmatched. In DNA, the CDR3 is TGTGCCAGCAGTTTATCGTTGACTAGCGGGATGAATACGCAGTATTTT. Protein: CASSLSLTSGMNTQYF.

This clone was counted a few times. The V call is TRBV2, the J call TRBJ2-7, with 7 bases matching TRBD2. Trimming took 7 bases from V and 5 from J; bases not matched to a gene: 8. The CDR3 totals 13 residues. Germline V CDR1 and CDR2: SNHLY, FYNNEI. CDR3 amino acids: CASIGGLVNEQYF. In DNA, the CDR3 is TGTGCCAGCATTGGTGGACTAGTCAACGAGCAGTACTTC.